Shown below are 30 T cell receptor beta chains from a single sample sequenced in a study of blood T cell repertoires in COVID-19. Repertoires were generated with immunoSEQ multiplex PCR, while TCRdb's copy carries only in-frame clones and drops some. Among about 210,000 clones listed, about 88% were seen once. The material sequenced was peripheral blood. The origin of the receptors is an older man with acute or convalescent COVID-19.

The rearrangement uses TRBV3-1 (or the pseudogene TRBV3-2) and TRBJ2-7; D is undetermined. CDR1 LGHDT and CDR2 YNNKEL come from the germline V gene (reference sequence). V was shortened by 3 bases and J by 7 bases, with 13 bases between the two germline ends. The CDR3 covers 13 residues. The DNA for the CDR3 is TGTGCCAGCAGCCATGGCCACCCCCCGGAGCAGTACTTC. The encoded protein is CASSHGHPPEQYF.

The chain combines TRBV11-2 with TRBJ2-3; D gene ambiguous. CDR3 size: 13 residues. Germline CDR1 is SGHAT and CDR2 is FQNNGV. The V and J ends lost 2 bases and 5 bases respectively, with 8 bases between them. Written as DNA, the CDR3 is TGTGCCAGCAGCTTATACTCGGGAGATACGCAGTATTTT. Encoded protein: CASSLYSGDTQYF.

This clone was counted a single time. The chain joins TRBV6-1 to TRBJ1-1; D is uncertain. The germline gives CDR1 MNHNS, CDR2 SASEGT. The CDR3 has 14 amino acids. V was clipped by 2 bases and J by 3 bases, with 10 bases between them. The CDR3 nucleotides read TGTGCCAGCAGTGAACCTCGACTCTACACTGAAGCTTTCTTT. Protein sequence: CASSEPRLYTEAFF.

The genes are TRBV5-1 and TRBJ2-1; 9 positions agree with TRBD2. From germline, CDR1 is SGHRS and CDR2 YFSETQ. V shed 2 bases, J shed 6 bases, and the junction held 3 bases outside the gene matches. The CDR3 length is 14 residues. CDR3 region: CASSLILAGNEQFF. The DNA for the CDR3 is TGCGCCAGCAGCTTAATACTAGCGGGCAATGAGCAGTTCTTC. The full variable domain, with the rest looked up from reference TRBV5-1 and TRBJ2-1, is KAGVTQTPRYLIKTRGQQVTLSCSPISGHRSVSWYQQTPGQGLQFLFEYFSETQRNKGNFPGRFSGRQFSNSRSEMNVSTLELGDSALYLCASSLILAGNEQFFGPGTRLTVL.

The chain carries TRBV19 and TRBJ1-5; D is possibly TRBD1 (6 bases). Germline CDR1 is LNHDA and CDR2 is SQIVND (reference sequence). The V end was cut by 5 bases, the J end by 7 bases, with 21 bases between. The CDR3 loop spans 16 amino acids. The chain's CDR3 is CASSGYGRGAGQPQHF. Here the CDR3 DNA reads TGTGCCAGTAGTGGATACGGGAGGGGGGCCGGGCAGCCCCAGCATTTT.

The chain links TRBV28 to TRBJ1-5, with TRBD1 as a possible D gene (6 bases). There are 15 residues in the CDR3. V lost 4 bases and J 6 bases, leaving 16 bases between the germline ends. The germline gives CDR1 MDHEN, CDR2 SYDVKM. CDR3 loop: CASSSNRASGQPQHF. In nucleotides, the CDR3 is TGTGCCAGCAGTTCCAACAGGGCATCCGGTCAGCCCCAGCATTTT. Using reference TRBV28 and TRBJ1-5 for the parts outside the CDR3, the full variable domain is DVKVTQSSRYLVKRTGEKVFLECVQDMDHENMFWYRQDPGLGLRLIYFSYDVKMKEKGDIPEGYSVSREKKERFSLILESASTNQTSMYLCASSSNRASGQPQHFGDGTRLSIL.

The chain recombines TRBV7-9 with TRBJ2-2, with D perhaps TRBD1 (5 bases). From germline, CDR1 is SEHNR and CDR2 FQNEAQ (reference sequence). The V gene lost 2 bases and the J gene lost 2 bases, with 6 bases spanning the gap. The CDR3 extends over 14 amino acids. The CDR3 DNA sequence: TGTGCCAGCAGCTTACAGGGTAACACCGGGGAGCTGTTTTTT. Translating it yields CASSLQGNTGELFF.

The chain is built from TRBV7-3 and TRBJ2-1; tentative D call: TRBD2 (5 bases). In germline, CDR1 is SGHTA, CDR2 FQGTGA. Trimming shortened V by 5 bases and J by 10 bases, and 15 bases separated the two germline ends. The CDR3 runs 13 residues. The CDR3 nucleotides are TGTGCCAGCAGCCGGGATTGGCAGAGGGAGCAGTTCTTC. Its translation: CASSRDWQREQFF.

This chain uses TRBV7-9 with TRBJ1-1; a possible D gene is TRBD1 (6 bases). V lost 2 bases, J lost 11 bases, and 18 bases lay in between. The CDR3 is made up of 14 amino acids. Germline CDR1 reads SEHNR; CDR2 reads FQNEAQ (reference sequence). Here the CDR3 reads CASSLMAQGIGAFF. The CDR3 DNA sequence: TGTGCCAGCAGCTTAATGGCGCAGGGGATTGGGGCTTTCTTT.

The V and J genes are TRBV7-9 and TRBJ1-3; D gene unclear. CDR1 is SEHNR, CDR2 FQNEAQ, per germline (reference sequence). The V end lost 5 bases, the J end lost 8 bases, and 10 bases lay between the germline ends. This CDR3 spans 12 amino acids. Here the CDR3 reads CASSARVDTIYF. The CDR3 region has the DNA TGTGCCAGCAGCGCGCGAGTTGACACCATATATTTT.

The rearrangement joins TRBV3-1 (or the pseudogene TRBV3-2) to TRBJ2-1; D perhaps matches TRBD2 (6 bases). The CDR3 totals 16 residues. Trimming pared 0 bases from V and 4 bases from J, leaving 13 bases between. Germline lookup yields CDR1 LGHDT and CDR2 YNNKEL (reference sequence). CDR3 nucleotides: TGTGCCAGCAGCCAAGACAGGCTAGCGCGATACAATGAGCAGTTCTTC. It yields the protein CASSQDRLARYNEQFF.

The V call is TRBV14, the J call TRBJ1-6; D is perhaps TRBD1 (5 bases). The V and J ends lost 4 bases and 8 bases respectively, with 24 bases between them. CDR1 is SGHDN, CDR2 FVKESK, per germline. The CDR3 sequence is 18 residues long. CDR3 protein: CASSRGGWGRGVDSPLHF. CDR3 DNA sequence: TGTGCCAGCAGCCGCGGGGGTTGGGGCCGGGGAGTGGATTCACCCCTCCACTTT.

The chain carries TRBV3-1 (or the pseudogene TRBV3-2) and TRBJ1-2, with TRBD1 matching over 7 bases. Germline loops: CDR1 LGHDT, CDR2 YNNKEL (reference sequence). J was trimmed by 5 bases and V by 0 bases; bases with no gene match: 12. CDR3 length: 17 amino acids. CDR3 sequence reads: CASSQEFGGGGEYGYTF. Written as DNA, the CDR3 is TGTGCCAGCAGCCAAGAATTTGGAGGGGGCGGGGAATATGGCTACACCTTC.

The chain employs TRBV19 and TRBJ2-2; D might be TRBD1 (6 bases). V gave up 6 bases and J gave up 5 bases, with 19 bases separating them. The CDR3 length is 16 residues. Germline values: CDR1 LNHDA, CDR2 SQIVND (reference sequence). The CDR3 nucleotides read TGTGCCAGTAGGCTATGGGGCAGGGGTACTACCGGGGAGCTGTTTTTT. Translating it yields CASRLWGRGTTGELFF.

V gene TRBV12-5 combines with J gene TRBJ1-4, with a possible D match to TRBD1 (6 bases). V lost 5 bases, J lost 3 bases, and 16 bases lay in between. The CDR3 totals 16 residues. Germline V gene data show CDR1 as LGHNT and CDR2 as FRNRAP. CDR3 residues: CASGLGQTYSNEKLFF. The CDR3 DNA sequence: TGTGCTAGTGGTCTCGGACAGACATATTCTAATGAAAAACTGTTTTTT. Full variable domain (missing parts from reference TRBV12-5 and TRBJ1-4): DARVTQTPRHKVTEMGQEVTMRCQPILGHNTVFWYRQTMMQGLELLAYFRNRAPLDDSGMPKDRFSAEMPDATLATLKIQPSEPRDSAVYFCASGLGQTYSNEKLFFGSGTQLSVL.

This chain joins TRBV12-3 or TRBV12-4 and TRBJ1-1, with a tentative D call TRBD1 (6 bases). Trimming cost V 5 bases and J 1 base, with 8 bases left between them. This CDR3 region has 13 residues. The CDR3 spells CASSKQGNTEAFF. The CDR3 DNA sequence: TGTGCCAGCAGTAAACAGGGGAACACTGAAGCTTTCTTT.

This clone turned up a few times. The rearrangement joins TRBV3-1 (or the pseudogene TRBV3-2) to TRBJ1-1, with no clear D. With 1 base removed from V and 1 base from J, the gap between germline ends came to 7 bases. The germline gives CDR1 LGHDT, CDR2 YNNKEL (reference sequence). The CDR3 loop spans 14 amino acids. CDR3 DNA: TGTGCCAGCAGCCAAGTTACAGCGAACACTGAAGCTTTCTTT. This sequence encodes CASSQVTANTEAFF.

This chain connects TRBV3-1 (or the pseudogene TRBV3-2) to TRBJ2-1; D is uncertain. V lost 3 bases, J lost 10 bases, and 10 bases lay in between. Germline lookup yields CDR1 LGHDT and CDR2 YNNKEL (reference sequence). The CDR3 consists of 12 residues. The CDR3 spells CASSHLAEEQFF. The DNA of the CDR3 is TGTGCCAGCAGCCATTTAGCAGAGGAGCAGTTCTTC.

In its sample, this clone was seen once. The chain recombines TRBV5-1 with TRBJ2-3, with D possibly being TRBD2 (6 bases). Trimming left V 0 bases short and J 4 bases short, with 6 bases between. The CDR3 is 13 amino acids. Germline V gene lookup returns CDR1 SGHRS and CDR2 YFSETQ. The CDR3 reads CASSLGLADTQYF. The CDR3 DNA sequence: TGCGCCAGCAGCTTGGGACTAGCAGATACGCAGTATTTT.

The V call is TRBV4-3, the J call TRBJ2-7, with D tentatively TRBD1 (5 bases). The V gene lost 1 base and the J gene lost 2 bases, with 9 bases spanning the gap. This CDR3 has 14 residues. The germline V gene encodes CDR1 LGHNA and CDR2 YSLEER. CDR3 protein: CASSQAQDAYEQYF. The CDR3 coding sequence is TGCGCCAGCAGCCAAGCACAGGACGCCTACGAGCAGTACTTC.

The chain carries TRBV7-8 and TRBJ1-2; TRBD1 aligns across 7 bases. Germline V gene lookup returns CDR1 SGHVS and CDR2 FQNEAQ. The CDR3 spans 14 residues. With 4 bases clipped from V and 2 bases from J, the junction kept 4 bases outside the gene matches. The CDR3 loop reads CASSSDRDNYGYTF. In DNA, the CDR3 is TGTGCCAGCAGCTCAGACAGGGACAACTATGGCTACACCTTC.

The chain couples TRBV5-1 to TRBJ2-7; 8 nucleotides line up with TRBD1. Germline-derived CDR1 and CDR2 are SGHRS and YFSETQ. The ends lost 0 bases at V and 1 base at J; junction bases unmatched: 6. CDR3 length equals 16 residues. CDR3 residues: CASSLDYGQGSYEQYF. In DNA, the CDR3 is TGCGCCAGCAGCTTGGACTACGGACAGGGATCCTACGAGCAGTACTTC.

The gene calls are TRBV5-1 and TRBJ2-5; no firm D call. The CDR3 is 13 residues long. Between the trimmed V and J ends, which lost 3 bases and 0 bases, there was a span of 6 bases. Germline assignment: CDR1 SGHRS and CDR2 YFSETQ. The CDR3 DNA reads as TGCGCCAGCAGCTCGGTTTACCAAGAGACCCAGTACTTC. Its protein product is CASSSVYQETQYF.

The rearrangement links TRBV14 to TRBJ1-4; the D gene is possibly TRBD1 (6 bases). The germline CDR1 and CDR2 sequences are SGHDN and FVKESK. The CDR3 loop spans 16 amino acids. V shed 3 bases and J shed 7 bases, with 18 bases lying between them. In DNA form, the CDR3 reads TGTGCCAGCAGCCAGGTTACAGGGTGGAGGAGTGAAAAACTGTTTTTT. Amino acid sequence: CASSQVTGWRSEKLFF.

The J gene is TRBJ1-5, the V gene TRBV28; D not resolved. The V gene's germline CDR1 is MDHEN and CDR2 SYDVKM. V lost 2 bases and J 4 bases, leaving 6 bases between the germline ends. The CDR3 length is 13 residues. The CDR3 is CASSLTGNQPQHF. CDR3 nucleotide sequence: TGTGCCAGCAGTTTAACGGGTAATCAGCCCCAGCATTTT.

This clone has a handful of counts. DNA for the CDR3: TGTGCCAGCAGTTTCTTAGAATACGAGCAGTACTTC. The encoded protein is CASSFLEYEQYF. The chain couples TRBV12-3 or TRBV12-4 to TRBJ2-7; D is undetermined. There are 12 residues in the CDR3. V gave up 3 bases and J gave up 4 bases, with 7 bases separating them.

The chain links TRBV5-1 to TRBJ2-1, with a weak D call TRBD1 (6 bases). This CDR3 is 13 amino acids long. V dropped 6 bases and J dropped 6 bases, with 13 bases sitting between them. In germline, CDR1 is SGHRS, CDR2 YFSETQ. CDR3 amino acids: CASNPGQGNEQFF. The CDR3 DNA reads TGCGCCAGCAATCCGGGACAAGGCAATGAGCAGTTCTTC. Based on the CDR3 plus reference TRBV5-1 and TRBJ2-1, the full variable domain is KAGVTQTPRYLIKTRGQQVTLSCSPISGHRSVSWYQQTPGQGLQFLFEYFSETQRNKGNFPGRFSGRQFSNSRSEMNVSTLELGDSALYLCASNPGQGNEQFFGPGTRLTVL.

V gene TRBV4-1 combines with J gene TRBJ1-4; 8 bases line up with TRBD1. The germline V gene encodes CDR1 MGHRA and CDR2 YSYEKL. The length of the CDR3 is 16 residues. The J segment lost 3 bases and the V segment lost 1 base, leaving 4 bases of the junction unmatched. In DNA form, the CDR3 reads TGCGCCAGCAGCCAAGGGGTGGGACAGGCTAATGAAAAACTGTTTTTT. Translated, it gives CASSQGVGQANEKLFF.

The chain is built from TRBV11-3 and TRBJ2-5; the match to TRBD1 covers 7 bases. Per germline, CDR1 SGHNT and CDR2 YENEEA. The CDR3 contains 14 residues. Germline trimming cut 5 bases from V and 2 bases from J; bases unmatched to any gene: 5. This CDR3 is CASSPRGKQETQYF. The CDR3 coding sequence is TGTGCCAGCAGCCCCAGGGGGAAGCAAGAGACCCAGTACTTC.

In this sample, this clone turned up a few times. The V and J genes are TRBV6-2 or TRBV6-3 and TRBJ1-3; a possible D gene is TRBD1 (5 bases). From germline, CDR1 is MNHEY and CDR2 SVGEGT. The V end lost 6 bases, the J end lost 4 bases, and 13 bases lay between the germline ends. This CDR3 spans 14 amino acids. CDR3: CASSDSPPGNTIYF. DNA for the CDR3: TGTGCCAGCAGCGACAGCCCGCCAGGAAACACCATATATTTT.